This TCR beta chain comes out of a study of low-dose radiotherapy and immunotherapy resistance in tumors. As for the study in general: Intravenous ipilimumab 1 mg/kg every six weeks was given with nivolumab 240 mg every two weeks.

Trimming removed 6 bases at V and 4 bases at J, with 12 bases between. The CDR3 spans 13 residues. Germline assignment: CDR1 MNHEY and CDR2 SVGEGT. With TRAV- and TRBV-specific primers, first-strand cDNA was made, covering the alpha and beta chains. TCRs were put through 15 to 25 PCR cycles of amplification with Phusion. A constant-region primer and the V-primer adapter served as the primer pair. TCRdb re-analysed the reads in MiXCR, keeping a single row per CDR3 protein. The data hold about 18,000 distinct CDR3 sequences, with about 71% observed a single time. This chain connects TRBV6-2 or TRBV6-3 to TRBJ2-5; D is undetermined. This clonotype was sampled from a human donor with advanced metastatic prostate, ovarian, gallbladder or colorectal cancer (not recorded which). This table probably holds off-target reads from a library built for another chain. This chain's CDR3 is CASSNTLGETQYF. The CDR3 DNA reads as TGTGCCAGCAGCAACACACTTGGAGAGACCCAGTACTTC.